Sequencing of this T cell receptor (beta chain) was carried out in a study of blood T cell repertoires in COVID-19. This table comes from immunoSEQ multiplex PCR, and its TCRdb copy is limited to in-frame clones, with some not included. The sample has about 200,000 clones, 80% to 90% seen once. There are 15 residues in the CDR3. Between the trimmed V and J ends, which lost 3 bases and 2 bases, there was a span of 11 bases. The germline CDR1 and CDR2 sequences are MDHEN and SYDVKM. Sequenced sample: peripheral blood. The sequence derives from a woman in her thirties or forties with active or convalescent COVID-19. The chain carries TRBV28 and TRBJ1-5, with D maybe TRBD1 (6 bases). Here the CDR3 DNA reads TGTGCCAGCAGTTTGGTCTCAGGGGGCAATCAGCCCCAGCATTTT. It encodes CASSLVSGGNQPQHF.